This T cell receptor (beta chain) was captured by sequencing in a study of spatial heterogeneity in lung cancer. As for time point: sample taken at primary tumor resection. Researchers sequenced whole RNA taken from tumor, nontumor lung or frozen PBMC without sorting. The cohort: approximately 66 early-stage, untreated non-small cell lung cancer patients. The CDR3 totals 14 residues. Germline V gives CDR1 SGHAT, CDR2 FQNNGV. With 4 bases clipped from V and 3 bases from J, the junction kept 4 bases outside the gene matches. Every TCR cDNA molecule carried a tag that served as a unique molecular identifier. MiXCR, applied by TCRdb to the 5' RACE reads, yields one record per CDR3 protein. Here the sample spans about 95,000 distinct CDR3 sequences, around 10% being singletons.

J is TRBJ2-7 and V is TRBV11-2; 9 nucleotides align to TRBD1. The source of this sequence is a male donor with early-stage non-small cell lung cancer. The sequencing here drew on PBMCs, taken at surgery. The CDR3 reads CASSSGTGIYEQYF. CDR3 DNA sequence: TGTGCCAGCAGCTCCGGGACAGGGATCTACGAGCAGTACTTC.